The present T cell receptor beta chain was sequenced within a study of T cells in women clearing cervical HPV infection. Study overall: Controls' single incident HPV16 infection cleared within 12 months without precancer.

Findings of the study overall: Cases and controls were distinguished at AUC around 0.87 by richness and V genes.

The assay was immunoSEQ multiplex PCR, and TCRdb's table has in-frame clones only and misses some. The ten top clones account for approximately 5.4%, within a sample of around 23,000 clones. Concerning this clone itself: Its antigen is still unknown.

The sequenced material came from blood buffy coat. This clonotype originated in a woman between 18 and 70 years old with a cervical HPV16 infection that either progressed to CIN3+ or cleared (not recorded which).

The CDR3 DNA, read in part, is TGTGCCAGCAGCTACCCCGGGACACGGCACAATGAG. It encodes CASSYPGTRHNE. The entire CDR3 protein reads CASSYPGTRHNEQFF. The genes are TRBV5-6 and TRBJ2-1; tentative D call: TRBD1 (6 bases). The sequenced fragment ends 3 residues before the CDR3 boundary, so the rest is inferred from the germline J gene. CDR1 SGHDT and CDR2 YYEEEE come from the germline V gene. The CDR3 is 15 residues long. Trimming shortened V by 3 bases and J by 5 bases, and 15 bases separated the two germline ends.